The source of this T cell receptor (beta chain) is a study of T-cell reconstitution after alpha-beta-depleted transplantation in children. The authors prepared the TCRbeta library with unique molecular identifiers. Via MiXCR, TCRdb re-called the PCR reads, giving one row per CDR3 protein. The table has 200,000 or so distinct CDR3 sequences, 7% to 9% seen once; the top ten hold about 40%. This clonotype was recorded many times. CDR3 length: 15 amino acids. Trimming took 4 bases from V and 5 from J; bases not matched to a gene: 6. CDR1 SGHRS and CDR2 YFSETQ come from the germline V gene. The TCR comes from a male patient under 10 years old who had a stem cell transplant for acute myeloid leukemia, so the T cells may come from the graft donor. The sample in question was PBMCs, mostly from graft donor cells, obtained 360 days after TCRalphabeta/CD19-depleted stem cell transplant. The chain has TRBV5-1 and TRBJ2-3; 11 bases fit TRBD2. The CDR3 sequence is CASSLGTSGGDTQYF. DNA of the CDR3: TGCGCCAGCAGCCTTGGAACTAGCGGGGGAGATACGCAGTATTTT.